Each of the 5 T cell receptor beta chains below was sequenced from the same sample in a study of control samples from healthy donors and cancer patients. Measured with immunoSEQ multiplex PCR; TCRdb has only the in-frame clones, and not every one. Of 100,000 to 150,000 clones detected, roughly 84% appear once; the ten largest clones hold around 9.4%. The sequencing input was blood. The receptors were gathered from a middle-aged man in good health.

This chain joins TRBV14 and TRBJ2-7, with D perhaps TRBD1 (5 bases). Per the germline V gene, CDR1 is SGHDN and CDR2 is FVKESK. The V gene lost 1 base and the J gene lost 6 bases, with 7 bases spanning the gap. The CDR3 runs 12 residues. The CDR3 sequence: CASSQVRVEQYF. Written as DNA, the CDR3 is TGTGCCAGCAGCCAAGTCAGGGTCGAGCAGTACTTC.

This clone showed up just once. The chain links TRBV6-4 to TRBJ1-1; TRBD1 might be the D (5 bases). Germline V CDR1 and CDR2: MRHNA, SNTAGT. The CDR3 runs to 15 residues. Trimming removed 0 bases at V and 4 bases at J, with 12 bases between. The CDR3 region has the DNA TGTGCCAGCAGTGACTCCCGGGGGGGGACCACTGAAGCTTTCTTT. Encoded protein: CASSDSRGGTTEAFF.

V usage is TRBV7-3 and J usage is TRBJ1-2; D unclear. The germline CDR1 and CDR2 sequences are SGHTA and FQGTGA. This CDR3 has 15 residues. The germline V and J ends were trimmed by 5 bases and 4 bases, with 17 bases remaining between them. DNA for the CDR3: TGTGCCAGCAGCCATCAAAGCGGGAAACTCTATGGCTACACCTTC. Translating it yields CASSHQSGKLYGYTF.

This rearrangement joins TRBV9 to TRBJ1-1; D is unclear. CDR1 is SGDLS and CDR2 is YYNGEE in the germline V gene. With 5 bases removed from V and 5 bases from J, the gap between germline ends came to 13 bases. The CDR3 is 13 residues long. The CDR3 region has the DNA TGTGCCAGCAGTACGGGGTGGAAGACTGAAGCTTTCTTT. Its translation is CASSTGWKTEAFF.

V is TRBV3-1 (or the pseudogene TRBV3-2) and J is TRBJ2-1, with D unclear. CDR1 is LGHDT, CDR2 YNNKEL, per germline (reference sequence). Trimming took 6 bases from V and 7 from J, leaving 10 bases between them. The CDR3 has 12 residues. CDR3 DNA sequence: TGTGCCAGCAGAAACGTAAAGAATGAGCAGTTCTTC. It specifies CASRNVKNEQFF.